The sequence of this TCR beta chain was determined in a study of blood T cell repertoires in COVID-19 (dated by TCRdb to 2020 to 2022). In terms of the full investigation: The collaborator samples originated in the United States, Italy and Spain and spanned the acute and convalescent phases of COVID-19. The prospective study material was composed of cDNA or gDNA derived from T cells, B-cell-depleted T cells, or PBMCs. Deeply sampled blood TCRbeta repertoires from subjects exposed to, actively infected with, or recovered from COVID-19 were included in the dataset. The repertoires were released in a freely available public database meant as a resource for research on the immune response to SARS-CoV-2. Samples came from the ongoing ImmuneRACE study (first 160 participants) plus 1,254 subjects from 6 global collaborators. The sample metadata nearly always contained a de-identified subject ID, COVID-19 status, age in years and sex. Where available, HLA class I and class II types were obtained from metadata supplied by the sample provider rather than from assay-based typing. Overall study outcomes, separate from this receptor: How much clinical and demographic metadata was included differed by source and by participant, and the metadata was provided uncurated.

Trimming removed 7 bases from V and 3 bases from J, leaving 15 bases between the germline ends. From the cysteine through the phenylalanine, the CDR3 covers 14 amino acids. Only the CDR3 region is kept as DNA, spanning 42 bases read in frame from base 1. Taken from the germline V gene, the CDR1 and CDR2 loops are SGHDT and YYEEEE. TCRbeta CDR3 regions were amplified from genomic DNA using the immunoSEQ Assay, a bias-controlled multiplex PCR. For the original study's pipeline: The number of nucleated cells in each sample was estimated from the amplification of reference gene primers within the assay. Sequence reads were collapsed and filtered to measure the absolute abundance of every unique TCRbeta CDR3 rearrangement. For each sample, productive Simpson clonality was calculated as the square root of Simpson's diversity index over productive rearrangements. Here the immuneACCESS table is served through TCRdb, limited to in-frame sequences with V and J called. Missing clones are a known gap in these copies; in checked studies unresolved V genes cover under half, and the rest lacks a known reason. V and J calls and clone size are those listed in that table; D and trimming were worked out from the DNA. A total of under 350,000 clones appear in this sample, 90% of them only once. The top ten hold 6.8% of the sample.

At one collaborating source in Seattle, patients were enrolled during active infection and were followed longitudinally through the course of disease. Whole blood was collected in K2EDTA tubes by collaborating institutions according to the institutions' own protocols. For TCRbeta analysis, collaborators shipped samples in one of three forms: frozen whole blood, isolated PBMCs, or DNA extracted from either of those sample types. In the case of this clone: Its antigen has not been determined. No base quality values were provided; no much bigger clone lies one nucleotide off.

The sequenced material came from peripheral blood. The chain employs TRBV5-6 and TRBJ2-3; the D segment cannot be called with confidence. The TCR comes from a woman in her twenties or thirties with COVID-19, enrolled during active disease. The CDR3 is CASSTLTLTDTQYF. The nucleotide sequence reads TGTGCCAGCTCAACCCTGACTTTAACAGATACGCAGTATTTT.